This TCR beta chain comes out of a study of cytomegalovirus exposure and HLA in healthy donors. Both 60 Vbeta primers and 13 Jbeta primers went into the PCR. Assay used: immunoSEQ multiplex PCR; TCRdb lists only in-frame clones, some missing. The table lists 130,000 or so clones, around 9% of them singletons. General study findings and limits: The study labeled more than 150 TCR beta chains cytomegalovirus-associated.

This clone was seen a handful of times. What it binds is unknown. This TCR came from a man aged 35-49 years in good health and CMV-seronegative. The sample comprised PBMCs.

CDR3 sequence: CASSETPRDKGSTNQPQHF. In DNA, the CDR3 is TGCGCCAGCAGTGAGACCCCCAGGGATAAAGGGTCGACCAATCAGCCCCAGCATTTT. The rearrangement joins TRBV10-1 to TRBJ1-5, with D possibly matching TRBD1 (5 bases). The CDR3 sequence is 19 residues long. V was trimmed by 2 bases and J by 3 bases, leaving 23 bases between them. Germline V lookup: CDR1 WNHNN, CDR2 SYGVQD (reference sequence).